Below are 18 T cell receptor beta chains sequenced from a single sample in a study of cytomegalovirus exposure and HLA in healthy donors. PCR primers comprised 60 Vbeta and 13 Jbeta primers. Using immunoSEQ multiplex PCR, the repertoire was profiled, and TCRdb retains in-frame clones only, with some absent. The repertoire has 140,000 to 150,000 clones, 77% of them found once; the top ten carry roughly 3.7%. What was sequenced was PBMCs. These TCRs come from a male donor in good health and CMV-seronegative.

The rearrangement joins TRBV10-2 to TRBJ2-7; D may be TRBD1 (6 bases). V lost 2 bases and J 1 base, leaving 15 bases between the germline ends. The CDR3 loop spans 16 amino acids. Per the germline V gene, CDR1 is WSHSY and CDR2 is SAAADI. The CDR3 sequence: CASSEVRGKGSYEQYF. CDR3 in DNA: TGCGCCAGCAGTGAGGTTAGGGGGAAGGGATCCTACGAGCAGTACTTC.

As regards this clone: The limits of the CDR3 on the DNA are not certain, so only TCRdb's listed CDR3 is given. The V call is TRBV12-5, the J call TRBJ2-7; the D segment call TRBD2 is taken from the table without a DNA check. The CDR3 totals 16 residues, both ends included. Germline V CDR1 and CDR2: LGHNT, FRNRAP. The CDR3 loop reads CASGLGTGLARDEQYF.

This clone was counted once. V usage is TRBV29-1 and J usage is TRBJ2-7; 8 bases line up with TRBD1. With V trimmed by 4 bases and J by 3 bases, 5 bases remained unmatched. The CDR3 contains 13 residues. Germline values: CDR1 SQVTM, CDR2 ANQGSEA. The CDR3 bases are TGCAGCGTTGGGCCGGACAGGGACTACGAGCAGTACTTC. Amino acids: CSVGPDRDYEQYF.

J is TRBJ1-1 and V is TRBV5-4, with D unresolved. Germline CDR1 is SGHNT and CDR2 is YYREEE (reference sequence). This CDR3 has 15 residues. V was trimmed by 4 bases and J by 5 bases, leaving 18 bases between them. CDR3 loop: CASSQSTSSKTEAFF. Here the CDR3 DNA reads TGTGCCAGCAGCCAGTCGACAAGCTCGAAGACTGAAGCTTTCTTT.

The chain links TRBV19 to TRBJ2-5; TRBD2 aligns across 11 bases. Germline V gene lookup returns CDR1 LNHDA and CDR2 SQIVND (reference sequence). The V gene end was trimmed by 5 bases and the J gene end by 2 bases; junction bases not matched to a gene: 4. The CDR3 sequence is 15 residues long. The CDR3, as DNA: TGTGCCAGTAGTCAGGGACTAGCGGATCAAGAGACCCAGTACTTC. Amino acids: CASSQGLADQETQYF.

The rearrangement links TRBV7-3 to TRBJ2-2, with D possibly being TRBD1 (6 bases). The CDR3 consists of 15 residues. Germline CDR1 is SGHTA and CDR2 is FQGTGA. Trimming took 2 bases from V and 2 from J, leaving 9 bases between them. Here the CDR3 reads CASSLGGINTGELFF. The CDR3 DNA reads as TGTGCCAGCAGCTTAGGGGGCATTAACACCGGGGAGCTGTTTTTT. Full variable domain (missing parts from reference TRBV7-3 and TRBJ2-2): GAGVSQTPSNKVTEKGKYVELRCDPISGHTALYWYRQSLGQGPEFLIYFQGTGAADDSGLPNDRFFAVRPEGSVSTLKIQRTERGDSAVYLCASSLGGINTGELFFGEGSRLTVL.

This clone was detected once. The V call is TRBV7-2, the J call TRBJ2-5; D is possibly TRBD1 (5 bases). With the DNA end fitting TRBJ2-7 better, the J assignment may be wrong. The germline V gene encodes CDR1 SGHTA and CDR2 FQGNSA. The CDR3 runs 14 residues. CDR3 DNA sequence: TGTGCCAGCAGCCCCACAGGCGCCTCCTACGAGCAGTACTTC. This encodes CASSPTGASYEQYF.

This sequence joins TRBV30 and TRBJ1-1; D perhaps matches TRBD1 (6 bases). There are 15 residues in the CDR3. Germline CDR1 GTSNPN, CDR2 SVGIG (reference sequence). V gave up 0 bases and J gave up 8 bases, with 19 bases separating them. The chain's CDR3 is CAWSVGSDRPFEAFF. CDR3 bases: TGTGCCTGGAGTGTAGGCTCGGACAGACCTTTCGAAGCTTTCTTT. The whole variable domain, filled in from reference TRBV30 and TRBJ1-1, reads SQTIHQWPATLVQPVGSPLSLECTVEGTSNPNLYWYRQAAGRGLQLLFYSVGIGQISSEVPQNLSASRPQDRQFILSSKKLLLSDSGFYLCAWSVGSDRPFEAFFGQGTRLTVV.

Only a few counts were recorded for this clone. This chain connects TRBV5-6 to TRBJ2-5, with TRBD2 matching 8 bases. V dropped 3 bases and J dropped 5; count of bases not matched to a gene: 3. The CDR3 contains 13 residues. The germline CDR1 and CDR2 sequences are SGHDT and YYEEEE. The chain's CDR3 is CASSWGLEETQYF. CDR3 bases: TGTGCCAGCAGCTGGGGACTAGAGGAGACCCAGTACTTC.

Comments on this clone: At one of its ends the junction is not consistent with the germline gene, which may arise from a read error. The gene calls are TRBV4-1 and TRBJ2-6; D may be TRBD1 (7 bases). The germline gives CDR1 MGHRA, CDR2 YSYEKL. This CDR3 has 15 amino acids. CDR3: CASSGRGTGANGLTF. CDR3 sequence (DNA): TGCGCCAGCAGCGGCAGGGGGACTGGGGCCAACGGCCTGACTTTC.

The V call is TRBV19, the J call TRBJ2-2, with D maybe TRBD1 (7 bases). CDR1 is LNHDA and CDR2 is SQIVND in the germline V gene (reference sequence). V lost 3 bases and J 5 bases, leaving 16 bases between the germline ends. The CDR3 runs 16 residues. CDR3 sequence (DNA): TGTGCCAGTAGTATTGGCAGGAGGGGGCAGACCGGGGAGCTGTTTTTT. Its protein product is CASSIGRRGQTGELFF. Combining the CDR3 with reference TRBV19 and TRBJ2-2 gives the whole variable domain DGGITQSPKYLFRKEGQNVTLSCEQNLNHDAMYWYRQDPGQGLRLIYYSQIVNDFQKGDIAEGYSVSREKKESFPLTVTSAQKNPTAFYLCASSIGRRGQTGELFFGEGSRLTVL.

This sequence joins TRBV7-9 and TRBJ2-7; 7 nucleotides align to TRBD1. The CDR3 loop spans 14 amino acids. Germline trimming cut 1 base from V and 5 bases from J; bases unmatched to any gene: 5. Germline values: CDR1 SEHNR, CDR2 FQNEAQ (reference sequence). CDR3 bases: TGTGCCAGCAGCTTAGTCGCCAGGGGGAACGAGCAGTACTTC. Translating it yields CASSLVARGNEQYF.

In DNA, the CDR3 is TGTGCCAGCAGCGTAGGGCAGGGGTTGTACAATGAGCAGTTCTTC. Translating gives CASSVGQGLYNEQFF. The genes are TRBV9 and TRBJ2-1; tentatively, D is TRBD1 (6 bases). CDR3 length: 15 amino acids. Germline V lookup: CDR1 SGDLS, CDR2 YYNGEE. V was clipped by 0 bases and J by 4 bases, with 11 bases between them.

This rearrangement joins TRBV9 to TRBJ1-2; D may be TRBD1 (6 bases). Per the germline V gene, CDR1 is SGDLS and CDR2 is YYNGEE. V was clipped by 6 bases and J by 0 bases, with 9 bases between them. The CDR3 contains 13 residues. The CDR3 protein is CASTGQSNYGYTF. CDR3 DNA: TGTGCCAGCACCGGACAGTCTAACTATGGCTACACCTTC.

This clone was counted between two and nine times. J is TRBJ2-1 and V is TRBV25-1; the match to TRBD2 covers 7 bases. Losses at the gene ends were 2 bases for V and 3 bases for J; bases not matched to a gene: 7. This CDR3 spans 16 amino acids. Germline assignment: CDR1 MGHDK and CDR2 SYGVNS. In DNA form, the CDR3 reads TGTGCCAGCAGTGAAAAGGCTAGCGGAGACTACAATGAGCAGTTCTTC. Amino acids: CASSEKASGDYNEQFF.

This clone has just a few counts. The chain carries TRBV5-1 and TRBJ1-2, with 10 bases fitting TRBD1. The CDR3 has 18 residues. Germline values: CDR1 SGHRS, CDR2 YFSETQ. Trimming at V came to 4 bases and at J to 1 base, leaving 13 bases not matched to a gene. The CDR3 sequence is CASSPYSGTGAINYGYTF. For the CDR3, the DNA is TGCGCCAGCAGCCCGTACTCCGGGACAGGGGCGATTAACTATGGCTACACCTTC. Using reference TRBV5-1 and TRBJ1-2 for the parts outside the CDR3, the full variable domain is KAGVTQTPRYLIKTRGQQVTLSCSPISGHRSVSWYQQTPGQGLQFLFEYFSETQRNKGNFPGRFSGRQFSNSRSEMNVSTLELGDSALYLCASSPYSGTGAINYGYTFGSGTRLTVV.

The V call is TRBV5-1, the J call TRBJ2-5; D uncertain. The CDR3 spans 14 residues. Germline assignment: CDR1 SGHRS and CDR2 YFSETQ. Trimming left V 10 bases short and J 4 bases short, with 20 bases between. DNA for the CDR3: TGCGCCTCCAAAGTGTTGGCAGGCCGAGAGACCCAGTACTTC. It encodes CASKVLAGRETQYF.

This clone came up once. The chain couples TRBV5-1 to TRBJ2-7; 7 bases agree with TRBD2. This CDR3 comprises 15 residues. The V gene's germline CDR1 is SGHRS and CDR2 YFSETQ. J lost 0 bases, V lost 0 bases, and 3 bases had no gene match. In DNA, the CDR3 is TGCGCCAGCAGCTTGGAACTAGCGAGCTCCTACGAGCAGTACTTC. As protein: CASSLELASSYEQYF.